This T cell receptor beta chain was identified during a study of shared clonotypes between healthy human individuals. Notes on the study in general: Across a handful of donors, naive CD4 shared 5% to 6%, naive CD8 less than 4%, memory CD4 about 2.4%, memory CD8 approximately 0.4%. In having few donors, the study represented limited genetic and exposure-history diversity.

In the case of this clone: No antigen is known for it.

CD4+ cells underwent separation, giving CD45RA+ naive and CD45RA-negative memory subsets. V shed 5 bases and J 4 bases; nucleotides not matched to a gene: 7. The CDR3 is 15 residues long. The germline V gene encodes CDR1 MDHEN and CDR2 SYDVKM. Some clones are missing from TCRdb's copy, which holds only in-frame ones; the method was immunoSEQ multiplex PCR. The data hold under 650,000 clones, with about 95% observed a single time. The rearrangement joins TRBV28 to TRBJ2-7, with 11 positions matching TRBD2. This TCR came from a woman between 25 and 40 years old in good health. The specimen sequenced was naive CD4+ T cells sorted from blood. Subset of the sample: CD45RA+ positively selected. CDR3 protein: CASSRGVAGGYEQYF. The CDR3 DNA sequence: TGTGCCAGCAGTCGCGGGGTAGCGGGAGGGTACGAGCAGTACTTC.